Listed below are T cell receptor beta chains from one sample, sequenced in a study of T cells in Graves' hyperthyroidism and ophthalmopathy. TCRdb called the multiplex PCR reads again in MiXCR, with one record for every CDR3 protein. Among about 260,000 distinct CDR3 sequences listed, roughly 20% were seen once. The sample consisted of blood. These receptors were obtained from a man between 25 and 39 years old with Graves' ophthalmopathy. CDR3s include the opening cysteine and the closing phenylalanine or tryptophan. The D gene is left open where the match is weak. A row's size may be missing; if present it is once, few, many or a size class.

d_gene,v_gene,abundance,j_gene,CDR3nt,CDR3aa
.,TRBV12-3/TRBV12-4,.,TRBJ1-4,TGTGCCAGCAGACTCTCTGACAGTAGAAATGAAAAACTGTTTTTT,CASRLSDSRNEKLFF
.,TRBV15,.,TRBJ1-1,TGTGCCACCAGCAGAGGACATGGAGGAGGTACTGAAGCTTTCTTT,CATSRGHGGGTEAFF
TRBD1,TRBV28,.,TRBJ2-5,TGTGCCAGCAGTCAACCGGGACAGGGGGCGCAGACCCAGTACTTC,CASSQPGQGAQTQYF
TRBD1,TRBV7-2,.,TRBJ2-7,TGTGCCAGCAGCTTGGTCGGCGGGACAGGGGCCTACGAGCAGTACTTC,CASSLVGGTGAYEQYF
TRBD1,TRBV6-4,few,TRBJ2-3,TGTGCCCCTCCGGGGACAGGCACAGATACGCAGTATTTT,CAPPGTGTDTQYF
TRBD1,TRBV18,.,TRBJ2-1,TGTGCCAGCTCACCCTCGACAGGGGGCAATGAGCAGTTCTTC,CASSPSTGGNEQFF
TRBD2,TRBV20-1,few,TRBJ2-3,TGCAGTGCTAGCCCGGGACTAGCGGCTAGCACAGATACGCAGTATTTT,CSASPGLAASTDTQYF
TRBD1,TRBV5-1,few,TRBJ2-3,TGCGCCAGCAGCCGAAGGGGGGACAGGCGGGCAGATACGCAGTATTTT,CASSRRGDRRADTQYF
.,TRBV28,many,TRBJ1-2,TGTGCCAGCAGTTTTGCCGGGAGGTTGGGAGAGGGCTACACCTTC,CASSFAGRLGEGYTF
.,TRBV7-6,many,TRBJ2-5,TGTGCCAGCAGCTTAGGGGCAGGGTCCCAAGAGACCCAGTACTTC,CASSLGAGSQETQYF
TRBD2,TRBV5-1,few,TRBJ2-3,TGCGCCAGCAGCACTGGACTAGCGGGAGCAGATACGCAGTATTTT,CASSTGLAGADTQYF
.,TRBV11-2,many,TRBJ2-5,TGTGCCAGCAGCTTAGATTTAAGGACAGCCGAGACCCAGTACTTC,CASSLDLRTAETQYF
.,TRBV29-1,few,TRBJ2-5,TGCAGCGTTGATTGGGGACTCCGAGAGACCCAGTACTTC,CSVDWGLRETQYF
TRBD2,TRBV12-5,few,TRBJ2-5,TGTGCTAGTGGTTTGGTACTAGGAGCGGGAGAAGAGACCCAGTACTTC,CASGLVLGAGEETQYF
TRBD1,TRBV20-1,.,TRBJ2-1,TGCAGTGCTACCAGCGGGACAGGGGGCAACAATGAGCAGTTCTTC,CSATSGTGGNNEQFF
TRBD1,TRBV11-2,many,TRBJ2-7,TGTGCCAGCAGCCCTAGGGGACAGGGGATACGACGGGAGCAGTACTTC,CASSPRGQGIRREQYF
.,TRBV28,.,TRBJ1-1,TGTGCCAGCAGGGATCAGAAGATGAACACTGAAGCTTTCTTT,CASRDQKMNTEAFF
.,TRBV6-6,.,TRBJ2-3,TGTGCCAGCAGTTACTCCACTAGCACAGATACGCAGTATTTT,CASSYSTSTDTQYF